This TCR beta chain stems from a study of radiotherapy plus CTLA-4 blockade in lung cancer. Profiling relied on immunoSEQ multiplex PCR, and the TCRdb table lists in-frame clones only, not all of them. The sample includes around 26,000 clones, approximately 70% seen only once; the top ten take about 3.5%. Study conclusions and caveats: Radiotherapy was combined with ipilimumab, and tumor-derived TCR clones then expanded in blood.

Focal radiation plus CTLA-4 blockade with ipilimumab was administered to patients who had chemo-refractory metastatic non-small-cell lung cancer. On this clone itself: The antigen remains unidentified.

This sequence originates from a human donor with non-small cell lung cancer who had stable disease on radiotherapy plus ipilimumab. Sequences were derived from peripheral blood, sampled from a patient treated with radiotherapy plus ipilimumab.

The CDR3 coding sequence is TGTGCCAGCAGCTTTCAAGCGGGACGCACCGGGGAGCTGTTTTTT. It specifies CASSFQAGRTGELFF. The chain has TRBV7-3 and TRBJ2-2; 7 bases line up with TRBD2. The CDR3 has 15 amino acids. Per germline, CDR1 SGHTA and CDR2 FQGTGA. J gave up 4 bases and V 3 bases, and 5 bases lay outside the gene matches.